This T cell receptor (beta chain) appears in the sequencing data of a study of OX40 agonist ivuxolimab in advanced cancers. The table came from immunoSEQ multiplex PCR; TCRdb's copy has only in-frame clones and leaves some out. The sample includes 80,000 to 100,000 clones, roughly 84% of them seen just once. No patient had autoimmune disease or received systemic immunosuppression. The CDR3 is 15 amino acids. The source material was CD4+ or CD8+ T cells sorted from blood, sampled in a trial of the OX40 agonist ivuxolimab. The chain recombines TRBV23-1 with TRBJ2-5, with 9 bases aligning to TRBD1. The J call may not be correct, given that the DNA end is closer to TRBJ2-7. TRBV23-1 is an open reading frame, and its role is uncertain. This sequence originates from an adult with an advanced solid tumor such as melanoma, head and neck, liver or kidney cancer. The CDR3 nucleotides read TGCGCCAGCGAAATAATAGGGACAGGGACCTACGAGCAGTACTTC. It specifies CASEIIGTGTYEQYF.